Each of the 10 T cell receptor beta chains below was sequenced from the same sample in a study of T-cell reconstitution after alpha-beta-depleted transplantation in children. Preparation of the TCRbeta library involved a method that used unique molecular identifiers. TCRdb reprocessed the PCR reads via MiXCR and lists one record per CDR3 protein. The profile shows under 450,000 distinct CDR3 sequences, about an eighth of them singletons. Sequences were derived from PBMCs, sampled from the stem cell graft. All receptors derive from a human donor who donated a stem cell graft to a child with Fanconi anemia.

The chain joins TRBV10-3 to TRBJ2-7; D is undetermined. V was trimmed by 0 bases and J by 0 bases, leaving 6 bases between them. The CDR3 covers 14 residues. Germline CDR1 and CDR2: ENHRY and SYGVKD. CDR3 in amino acids: CAISESVGSYEQYF. CDR3 nucleotides: TGTGCCATCAGTGAGTCGGTGGGCTCCTACGAGCAGTACTTC.

This clonotype was observed a handful of times. The genes are TRBV12-3 or TRBV12-4 and TRBJ2-2; D is uncertain. V dropped 4 bases and J dropped 5 bases, with 8 bases sitting between them. There are 13 residues in the CDR3. The CDR3 sequence is CASSSGSTGELFF. The CDR3 DNA reads as TGTGCCAGCAGTTCCGGAAGTACCGGGGAGCTGTTTTTT.

This clonotype was recorded at least ten times. V gene TRBV5-1 combines with J gene TRBJ2-2; weak D call: TRBD1 (5 bases). This CDR3 spans 14 amino acids. V lost 7 bases to trimming and J lost 2 bases, with 12 bases between them. The V gene's germline CDR1 is SGHRS and CDR2 YFSETQ. The DNA of the CDR3 is TGCGCCAGCCGGAATCAGGGAAACACCGGGGAGCTGTTTTTT. Translating it yields CASRNQGNTGELFF.

This sequence joins TRBV7-3 and TRBJ2-1, with D perhaps matching TRBD1 or TRBD2 (6 bases each). CDR1 and CDR2 (germline): SGHTA, FQGTGA. This CDR3 region has 15 residues. With 2 bases removed from V and 7 bases from J, the gap between germline ends came to 15 bases. In nucleotides, the CDR3 is TGTGCCAGCAGCTTAGGAGGGGGGAATAGGAATGAGCAGTTCTTC. It yields the protein CASSLGGGNRNEQFF.

There are many counts of this clonotype. V and J are TRBV5-6 and TRBJ2-5; 8 bases map to TRBD1. V lost 0 bases and J lost 5; bases outside the gene matches: 3. The germline gives CDR1 SGHDT, CDR2 YYEEEE. The CDR3 consists of 14 residues. The CDR3 DNA reads as TGTGCCAGCAGCTTGGCAGGGGGCCGTGAGACCCAGTACTTC. Translated: CASSLAGGRETQYF.

This clonotype was found many times. V usage is TRBV7-9 and J usage is TRBJ2-1; D is possibly TRBD1 (7 bases). V lost 5 bases and J lost 7, with 15 bases in between. Germline CDR1 reads SEHNR; CDR2 reads FQNEAQ (reference sequence). This CDR3 has 14 amino acids. CDR3 DNA: TGTGCCAGCAGCCCCAGGGGGGAGCGGAATGAGCAGTTCTTC. As protein: CASSPRGERNEQFF.

This clonotype was recorded a few times. The chain joins TRBV12-3 or TRBV12-4 to TRBJ1-5; no definite D call. Between the trimmed V and J ends, which lost 7 bases and 7 bases, there was a span of 14 bases. This CDR3 is 13 amino acids long. The CDR3 nucleotides are TGTGCCAGCAACACAAGAGGAGACCAGCCCCAGCATTTT. It yields the protein CASNTRGDQPQHF.

This clonotype has a count of ten or more. V is TRBV9 and J is TRBJ2-5; perhaps D is TRBD1 or TRBD2 (5 bases each). CDR1 is SGDLS, CDR2 YYNGEE, per germline. V lost 0 bases to trimming and J lost 4 bases, with 7 bases between them. The CDR3 contains 13 residues. CDR3 loop: CASSVDGGETQYF. The DNA of the CDR3 is TGTGCCAGCAGCGTAGATGGGGGAGAGACCCAGTACTTC.

This clonotype was seen repeatedly, ten times or more. This sequence joins TRBV3-1 and TRBJ2-3; tentative D call: TRBD2 (7 bases). The CDR3 totals 16 residues. V was shortened by 1 base and J by 3 bases, with 14 bases between the two germline ends. In germline, CDR1 is LGHDT, CDR2 YNNKEL (reference sequence). The CDR3 coding sequence is TGTGCCAGCAGCCAAGGCGCGGGGGCGGGGACAGATACGCAGTATTTT. It yields the protein CASSQGAGAGTDTQYF.

V usage is TRBV14 and J usage is TRBJ1-2; no clear D. Germline V CDR1 and CDR2: SGHDN, FVKESK. This CDR3 is 13 amino acids long. V dropped 1 base and J dropped 7 bases, with 10 bases sitting between them. The CDR3 sequence: CASSQVGSGGYTF. The CDR3 DNA sequence: TGTGCCAGCAGCCAAGTAGGATCCGGTGGCTACACCTTC. The entire variable domain, with the rest obtained from reference TRBV14 and TRBJ1-2, is as follows: EAGVTQFPSHSVIEKGQTVTLRCDPISGHDNLYWYRRVMGKEIKFLLHFVKESKQDESGMPNNRFLAERTGGTYSTLKVQPAELEDSGVYFCASSQVGSGGYTFGSGTRLTVV.